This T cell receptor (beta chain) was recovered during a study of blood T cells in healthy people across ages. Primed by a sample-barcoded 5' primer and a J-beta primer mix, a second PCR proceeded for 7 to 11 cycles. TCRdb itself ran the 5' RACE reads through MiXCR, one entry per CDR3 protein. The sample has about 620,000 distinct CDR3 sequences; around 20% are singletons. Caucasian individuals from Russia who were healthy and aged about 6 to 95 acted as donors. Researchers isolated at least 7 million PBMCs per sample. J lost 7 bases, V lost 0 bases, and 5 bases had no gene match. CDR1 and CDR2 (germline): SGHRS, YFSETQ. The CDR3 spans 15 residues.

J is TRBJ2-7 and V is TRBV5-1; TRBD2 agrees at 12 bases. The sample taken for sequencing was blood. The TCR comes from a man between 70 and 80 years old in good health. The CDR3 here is CASSLGLAGVSEQYF. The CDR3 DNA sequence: TGCGCCAGCAGCTTGGGACTAGCGGGAGTATCTGAGCAGTACTTC.